These 22 T cell receptor beta chains were all obtained from the same sample, sequenced in a study of early T cells in non-severe SARS-CoV-2 infection. TCRdb reprocessed the 5' RACE reads with MiXCR, giving one entry per CDR3 protein. The repertoire consists of 53,000 or so distinct CDR3 sequences, with roughly 12% occurring once and the leading ten covering just over 2.5%. Sequences were derived from whole blood, sampled at baseline. The origin of the receptors is an adult who was a healthcare worker with PCR-confirmed SARS-CoV-2 infection or an uninfected control (not recorded which).

The chain links TRBV24-1 to TRBJ2-1; 11 nucleotides align to TRBD2. With V trimmed by 1 base and J by 8 bases, 6 bases remained unmatched. CDR1 KGHDR and CDR2 SFDVKD come from the germline V gene. This CDR3 comprises 16 residues. CDR3 nucleotide sequence: TGTGCCACCAGTGATTTTAGGCTAGCGGGAGGAGATGAGCAGTTCTTC. It is translated as CATSDFRLAGGDEQFF.

This chain uses TRBV6-2 or TRBV6-3 with TRBJ2-1; maybe TRBD1 (6 bases). Germline loops: CDR1 MNHEY, CDR2 SVGEGT. The CDR3 is made up of 13 amino acids. Trimming pared 0 bases from V and 15 bases from J, leaving 15 bases between. The CDR3 protein is CASSYSAGAPRFF. Written as DNA, the CDR3 is TGTGCCAGCAGTTACTCTGCAGGGGCGCCTCGGTTCTTC.

This clonotype appeared once. This chain joins TRBV27 and TRBJ1-4; D is undetermined. There are 15 residues in the CDR3. CDR1 and CDR2 (germline): MNHEY, SMNVEV (reference sequence). V lost 3 bases to trimming and J lost 10 bases, with 18 bases between them. The CDR3 DNA reads TGTGCCAGCAGTTTTGCCGGTGGGTCCCCTGGAAAACTGTTTTTT. Amino acids: CASSFAGGSPGKLFF.

This chain uses TRBV19 with TRBJ2-1; D gene uncertain. This CDR3 contains 13 residues. Germline loops: CDR1 LNHDA, CDR2 SQIVND (reference sequence). Trimming took 6 bases from V and 2 from J, leaving 8 bases between them. The CDR3: CASSGLTYNEQFF. As DNA, the CDR3 is TGTGCCAGTAGCGGGCTCACCTACAATGAGCAGTTCTTC.

This clonotype appeared a few times. The chain has TRBV7-9 and TRBJ1-5; no clear D gene. CDR3 length equals 15 residues. Per germline, CDR1 SEHNR and CDR2 FQNEAQ (reference sequence). The V end lost 4 bases, the J end lost 2 bases, and 12 bases lay between the germline ends. DNA of the CDR3: TGTGCCAGCAGCTCCCGGGGAGGTCGCAATCAGCCCCAGCATTTT. Protein product: CASSSRGGRNQPQHF.

This chain uses TRBV7-9 with TRBJ1-2, with TRBD1 matching over 8 bases. There are 16 residues in the CDR3. J was trimmed by 5 bases and V by 2 bases; bases with no gene match: 10. The germline CDR1 and CDR2 sequences are SEHNR and FQNEAQ (reference sequence). In DNA, the CDR3 is TGTGCCAGCAGCTTATGGACAGGGATTAAAGTATATGGCTACACCTTC. This gives the protein CASSLWTGIKVYGYTF.

This clonotype has at least ten counts. The rearrangement joins TRBV19 to TRBJ2-2; D might be TRBD2 (6 bases). The V gene lost 0 bases and the J gene lost 0 bases, with 11 bases spanning the gap. The germline CDR1 and CDR2 sequences are LNHDA and SQIVND (reference sequence). This CDR3 has 17 residues. CDR3 protein: CASSIDPRRANTGELFF. In nucleotides, the CDR3 is TGTGCCAGTAGTATAGATCCAAGGAGGGCGAACACCGGGGAGCTGTTTTTT.

This clonotype was seen more than once but under ten times. The chain recombines TRBV7-9 with TRBJ2-7; D possibly uses TRBD1 or TRBD2 (5 bases each). There are 15 residues in the CDR3. Germline V gene data show CDR1 as SEHNR and CDR2 as FQNEAQ (reference sequence). Between the trimmed V and J ends, which lost 2 bases and 7 bases, there was a span of 18 bases. The CDR3: CASSLHRDGVEEQYF. CDR3 DNA sequence: TGTGCCAGCAGCTTACATCGGGACGGCGTGGAAGAGCAGTACTTC.

This clonotype was counted only a few times. The CDR3 DNA sequence: TGTGCCAGCAGCTTAGTCCGGGTTAGCTCCTACAATGAGCAGTTCTTC. This sequence encodes CASSLVRVSSYNEQFF. The chain uses TRBV7-2 and TRBJ2-1; D uncertain. Germline V gene data show CDR1 as SGHTA and CDR2 as FQGNSA. V lost 1 base and J 0 bases, leaving 10 bases between the germline ends. The CDR3 sequence is 16 residues long. The complete variable domain, with remaining parts taken from reference TRBV7-2 and TRBJ2-1, reads GAGVSQSPSNKVTEKGKDVELRCDPISGHTALYWYRQSLGQGLEFLIYFQGNSAPDKSGLPSDRFSAERTGGSVSTLTIQRTQQEDSAVYLCASSLVRVSSYNEQFFGPGTRLTVL.

This clonotype occurred a few times. The genes are TRBV9 and TRBJ2-1, with TRBD2 matching 11 bases. CDR1 SGDLS and CDR2 YYNGEE come from the germline V gene. The CDR3 runs 16 residues. V gave up 1 base and J gave up 7 bases; unmatched junction bases: 7. The CDR3 sequence: CASSVLAGGIPNEQFF. The CDR3 region has the DNA TGTGCCAGCAGCGTACTAGCGGGAGGTATACCTAATGAGCAGTTCTTC.

This clonotype appeared a few times. This sequence joins TRBV5-4 and TRBJ2-4; perhaps D is TRBD1 or TRBD2 (7 bases each). The CDR3 covers 16 residues. The V gene lost 5 bases and the J gene lost 1 base, with 16 bases spanning the gap. Germline-derived CDR1 and CDR2 are SGHNT and YYREEE (reference sequence). The CDR3 DNA follows: TGTGCCAGCAGTCAGGGGGGGAACTGGGCCAAAAACATTCAGTACTTC. This sequence encodes CASSQGGNWAKNIQYF.

Only a few counts were recorded for this clonotype. The chain carries TRBV5-4 and TRBJ2-2, with TRBD2 identical over 10 bases. The germline CDR1 and CDR2 sequences are SGHNT and YYREEE (reference sequence). The CDR3 is 16 amino acids. The V gene end was trimmed by 4 bases and the J gene end by 5 bases; junction bases not matched to a gene: 8. CDR3 in DNA: TGTGCCAGCAGCCTGGGCCTAGCGGGAGAGACCGGGGAGCTGTTTTTT. This translates into CASSLGLAGETGELFF.

By proportion, this clonotype is medium-sized (0.01 to 0.1%). V is TRBV18 and J is TRBJ1-1, with 7 bases identical to TRBD1. V was clipped by 6 bases and J by 3 bases; unmatched bases: 4. CDR1 and CDR2 (germline): KGHSH, LQKENI. This CDR3 is built from 13 residues. This chain's CDR3 is CASSLDRDTEAFF. The DNA for the CDR3 is TGTGCCAGCTCCCTCGACAGGGACACTGAAGCTTTCTTT.

This chain uses TRBV5-1 with TRBJ2-7, with TRBD1 matching 7 bases. CDR3 length: 15 amino acids. Germline loops: CDR1 SGHRS, CDR2 YFSETQ. The J segment lost 0 bases and the V segment lost 0 bases, leaving 3 bases of the junction unmatched. The CDR3 DNA reads as TGCGCCAGCAGCTTGGGAGGACAGGTCTCCTACGAGCAGTACTTC. It encodes CASSLGGQVSYEQYF.

The table lists this clonotype with many counts. The CDR3 reads CASSSQGNEQFF. The CDR3 DNA is TGTGCCAGCAGCTCCCAGGGCAATGAGCAGTTCTTC. J is TRBJ2-1 and V is TRBV11-2; the D gene is possibly TRBD1 (5 bases). The V and J ends lost 4 bases and 6 bases respectively, with 7 bases between them. The CDR3 totals 12 residues. Looked up from germline, CDR1 is SGHAT and CDR2 is FQNNGV.

This clonotype has just a few counts. The chain uses TRBV10-3 and TRBJ2-2; TRBD2 aligns across 8 bases. Germline CDR1 and CDR2: ENHRY and SYGVKD. Trimming cost V 3 bases and J 6 bases; bases outside gene matches: 12. The CDR3 sequence is 17 residues long. CDR3 sequence: CAISEPKTSGGAGELFF. The CDR3 bases are TGTGCCATCAGTGAACCAAAAACTAGCGGCGGGGCCGGGGAGCTGTTTTTT.

The rearrangement links TRBV3-1 to TRBJ1-1; D unclear. The germline V gene has CDR1 LGHDT and CDR2 YNNKEL (reference sequence). This CDR3 comprises 14 residues. The V gene lost 0 bases and the J gene lost 5 bases, with 10 bases spanning the gap. The CDR3 bases are TGTGCCAGCAGCCAAGAGGAGGCGCGGACTGAAGCTTTCTTT. Amino acid sequence: CASSQEEARTEAFF.

The chain has TRBV18 and TRBJ1-1; D gene ambiguous. There are 13 residues in the CDR3. CDR1 and CDR2 from the germline V gene are KGHSH and LQKENI. Deletions cut 3 bases from V and 13 bases from J, with 18 bases between. CDR3 protein: CASSPSGLKRVFF. The CDR3 DNA reads TGTGCCAGCTCACCGTCGGGTCTCAAGAGGGTTTTCTTT.

This clonotype was counted a few times. This chain uses TRBV20-1 with TRBJ1-4; possible D gene TRBD1, 6 bases. Germline V gives CDR1 DFQATT, CDR2 SNEGSKA (reference sequence). CDR3 length: 15 amino acids. V lost 0 bases and J lost 7, with 15 bases in between. CDR3 in DNA: TGCAGTGCTAGAGATCCAGGACAGCTGAGTGAAAAACTGTTTTTT. Translated, it gives CSARDPGQLSEKLFF.

This clonotype was detected ten times or more. The CDR3 bases are TGCAGCGCCGACCCCCAGCCCAATGAGCAGTTCTTC. It codes for CSADPQPNEQFF. This chain links TRBV29-1 with TRBJ2-1; D call uncertain. Trimming cost V 7 bases and J 6 bases, with 13 bases left between them. The germline CDR1 and CDR2 sequences are SQVTM and ANQGSEA. The CDR3 runs to 12 residues.

The V gene is TRBV9, the J gene TRBJ2-7; possible D gene TRBD2, 5 bases. Germline loops: CDR1 SGDLS, CDR2 YYNGEE. The V gene lost 3 bases and the J gene lost 0 bases, with 13 bases spanning the gap. This CDR3 region has 15 residues. CDR3 residues: CASSASGTISYEQYF. In DNA, the CDR3 is TGTGCCAGCAGCGCGAGCGGAACGATCTCCTACGAGCAGTACTTC.

The chain recombines TRBV7-6 with TRBJ2-3, with D perhaps assigned TRBD1 or TRBD2 (5 bases each). V was trimmed by 0 bases and J by 6 bases, leaving 13 bases between them. The germline CDR1 and CDR2 sequences are SGHVS and FNYEAQ. The CDR3 has 15 amino acids. The CDR3 DNA is TGTGCCAGCAGCTTAGCCCAACTAGGGACGGATACGCAGTATTTT. Its translation is CASSLAQLGTDTQYF.